These 3 T cell receptor beta chains share one sample of origin, sequenced in a study of Ad26.COV2.S vaccination and SARS-CoV-2 variants. TCRdb's copy holds only in-frame clones and misses some; the assay was immunoSEQ multiplex PCR. The sample includes 300,000 to 400,000 clones, approximately 86% seen only once; the top ten take about 10%. The treatment here: roughly 19 received Ad26.COV2.S at low or high dose, single or two shots; roughly 5 received placebo; per-sample allocation not given. Collection of the samples took place on day 63 after the first injection of vaccine or placebo. The material sequenced was peripheral blood, taken in a trial of Ad26.COV2.S vaccine versus placebo. These receptors all stem from a person between 18 and 60 years old who received the Ad26.COV2.S COVID-19 vaccine or a placebo.

The chain combines TRBV18 with TRBJ2-5; D perhaps matches TRBD2 (6 bases). The CDR3 runs 15 residues. CDR1 KGHSH and CDR2 LQKENI come from the germline V gene. V was shortened by 1 base and J by 1 base, with 10 bases between the two germline ends. This CDR3 reads CASSPLAVLQETQYF. The CDR3 nucleotides read TGTGCCAGCTCACCACTAGCGGTCCTCCAAGAGACCCAGTACTTC.

In this sample, this clone turned up once. This chain uses TRBV6-6 with TRBJ1-5; the D is unclear. Germline-derived CDR1 and CDR2 are MNHNY and SVGAGI (reference sequence). V was cut by 6 bases and J by 6 bases, with 12 bases left in between. The CDR3 contains 13 residues. The chain's CDR3 is CASRPDTGQPQHF. The DNA for the CDR3 is TGTGCCAGCAGACCTGATACGGGTCAGCCCCAGCATTTT.

The chain is built from TRBV29-1 and TRBJ2-3; 7 bases align to TRBD2. The germline CDR1 and CDR2 sequences are SQVTM and ANQGSEA. V shed 0 bases, J shed 0 bases, and the junction held 3 bases outside the gene matches. The CDR3 has 15 amino acids. CDR3 nucleotides: TGCAGCGTTGAAGACAGCGGGGCTAGCACAGATACGCAGTATTTT. Encoded protein: CSVEDSGASTDTQYF.